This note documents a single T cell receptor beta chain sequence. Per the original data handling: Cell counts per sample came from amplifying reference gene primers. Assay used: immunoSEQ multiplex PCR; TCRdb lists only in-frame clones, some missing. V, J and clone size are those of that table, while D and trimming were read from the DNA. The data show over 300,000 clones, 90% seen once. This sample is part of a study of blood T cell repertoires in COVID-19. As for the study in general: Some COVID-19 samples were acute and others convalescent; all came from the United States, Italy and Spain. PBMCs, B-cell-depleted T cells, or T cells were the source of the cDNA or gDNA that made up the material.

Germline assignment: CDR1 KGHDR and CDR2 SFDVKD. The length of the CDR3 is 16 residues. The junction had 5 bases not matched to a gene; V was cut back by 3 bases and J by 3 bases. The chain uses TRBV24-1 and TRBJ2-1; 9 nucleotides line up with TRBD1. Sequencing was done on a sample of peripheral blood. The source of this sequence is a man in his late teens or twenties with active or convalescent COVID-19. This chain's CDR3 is CATSDKTGGIYNEQFF. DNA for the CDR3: TGTGCCACCAGTGATAAGACAGGGGGTATCTACAATGAGCAGTTCTTC.